This TCR beta chain was sequenced during a study of T cell responses to AZD1222 COVID-19 vaccine. Background on the study: Second-dose schedules of about 4 or about 12 weeks were combined.

Clones were read by immunoSEQ multiplex PCR, and TCRdb kept only the in-frame ones, dropping some. This table has over 100,000 clones, around nine tenths appearing once. The length of the CDR3 is 16 residues. The V gene end was trimmed by 5 bases and the J gene end by 6 bases; junction bases not matched to a gene: 8. Germline lookup yields CDR1 SGHTS and CDR2 YDEGEE. Sequenced here: peripheral blood, sampled on day 0 of AZD1222 vaccination. The TCR originated in an adult in good health. The chain carries TRBV5-8 and TRBJ2-1; TRBD2 matches at 13 bases. CDR3 loop: CASSSGLAGVRNEQFF. The CDR3 DNA sequence: TGTGCCAGCAGTTCCGGACTAGCGGGAGTGCGCAATGAGCAGTTCTTC.